A selection of T cell receptor beta chains follows, all from one sample in a study of blood T cell repertoires in COVID-19. Method: immunoSEQ multiplex PCR; TCRdb's copy keeps in-frame clones and lacks some. This sample has over 250,000 clones, with approximately 86% found just once. Sequencing was carried out using peripheral blood. The receptor set was obtained from a man aged 40-49 years who had recovered from COVID-19. CDR3s include the opening cysteine and the closing phenylalanine or tryptophan. Fields, in order: V gene, clone size, J gene, CDR3 length, D gene, CDR3 DNA, CDR3 protein. The D gene is left open where the match is weak. Not all rows give a size; the values are once, few, many and, for expanded clones, a class.

TRBV6-2/TRBV6-3	.	TRBJ1-5	15	.	TGTGCCAGCAGCCGACTATCCCAACCGCATCAGCCCCAGCATTTT	CASSRLSQPHQPQHF
TRBV27	.	TRBJ2-5	18	TRBD2	TGTGCCAGCAGTTCCTTTAATGAACTAGCGGGGGGGCGAAAGACCCAGTACTTC	CASSSFNELAGGRKTQYF
TRBV2	once	TRBJ1-2	13	.	TGTGCCAGCAGTCCAGGACTGAACTATGGCTACACCTTC	CASSPGLNYGYTF
TRBV15	.	TRBJ1-4	15	.	TGTGCCACCAGCAGAGTCAGCGGGATTAATGAAAAACTGTTTTTT	CATSRVSGINEKLFF
TRBV29-1	.	TRBJ2-3	12	TRBD2	TGCAGCACTAGCGGGAGGGTAGATACGCAGTATTTT	CSTSGRVDTQYF
TRBV6-5	.	TRBJ1-2	15	TRBD1	TGTGCCAGCAGTTACACCCTGACAGGGATGAGGGGCTACACCTTC	CASSYTLTGMRGYTF
TRBV5-1	.	TRBJ2-1	14	TRBD1	TGCGCCAGCAGTCTTCCGGGACAGGGTTTTGAGCAGTTCTTC	CASSLPGQGFEQFF
TRBV2	.	TRBJ2-1	12	TRBD1	TGTGCCAGCAGAACCGGGACAGGACGCTTGTTCTTC	CASRTGTGRLFF
TRBV24-1	once	TRBJ1-6	21	TRBD1	TGTGCCACCCTCACGGGACAGGGGGCGCAGATCCTTGGACTCTATAATTCACCCCTCCACTTT	CATLTGQGAQILGLYNSPLHF
TRBV2	.	TRBJ2-3	15	.	TGTGCCAGCAGTCTAGGTGGTGTGGGCACAGATACGCAGTATTTT	CASSLGGVGTDTQYF
TRBV27	.	TRBJ2-7	15	TRBD2	TGTGCCAGCAGTTTCAGAGCGGGAAACTCCTACGAGCAGTACTTC	CASSFRAGNSYEQYF
TRBV5-6	.	TRBJ2-5	15	TRBD1	TGTGCCAGCAGCTACGGGACAGGAAGCCAAGAGACCCAGTACTTC	CASSYGTGSQETQYF
TRBV18	once	TRBJ2-3	16	TRBD2	TGTGCCAGCTCACCACTTCCTAGCGGGAGCACAGATACGCAGTATTTT	CASSPLPSGSTDTQYF
TRBV27	.	TRBJ2-5	14	.	TGTGCCAGCAGTTTCACGGGAGCCTCACGGACCCAGTACTTC	CASSFTGASRTQYF